This is a list of T cell receptor beta chains from one sample in a study of blood T cell repertoires in COVID-19. The method was immunoSEQ multiplex PCR; TCRdb's version includes in-frame clones alone and lacks a portion of them. The sample has about 260,000 clones, 65% to 85% seen once. Sequencing was performed on peripheral blood. These receptors all stem from a woman between 35 and 50 years old who had recovered from COVID-19. The CDR3 runs from the conserved cysteine through the conserved F or W. Each record gives: clone size, D gene, J gene, V gene, CDR3 DNA, CDR3 protein. A D gene is named only where the DNA matches it firmly. Clone sizes are given selectively: once, few, many, or a class where the clone is expanded.

>NA|NA|TRBJ1-5|TRBV2
TGTGCCAGCAGTGAGGGCAGGGCTAGCAATCAGCCCCAGCATTTT
CASSEGRASNQPQHF
>NA|TRBD2|TRBJ2-1|TRBV19
TGTGCCAGTACCGAACTAGCGGGGGTTAATGAGCAGTTCTTC
CASTELAGVNEQFF
>NA|NA|TRBJ1-6|TRBV15
TGTGCCACCAGCAGAGATCTGGCAGAATATAATTCACCCCTCCACTTT
CATSRDLAEYNSPLHF
>NA|NA|TRBJ1-2|TRBV3-1/TRBV3-2
TGTGCCAGCAGCCAAGAACAGGTCCCAGACTATGGCTACACCTTC
CASSQEQVPDYGYTF
>NA|TRBD1|TRBJ1-2|TRBV10-2
TGCGCCAGCAGTGAGACAGGGGAGGGCTACACCTTC
CASSETGEGYTF
>few|NA|TRBJ2-3|TRBV11-2
TGTGCCAGCAGCTTAGTAAGCACAGATACGCAGTATTTT
CASSLVSTDTQYF
>few|TRBD1|TRBJ1-5|TRBV5-1
TGCGCCAGCAGCTTACTTCCCGCAGGGGGTAGCAATCAGCCCCAGCATTTT
CASSLLPAGGSNQPQHF
>NA|NA|TRBJ1-2|TRBV2
TGTGCCAGCAGTATCCTACAGGGAAACTATGGCTACACCTTC
CASSILQGNYGYTF
>NA|NA|TRBJ2-3|TRBV20-1
TGCAGTCCAATGAGGGCAGATACGCAGTATTTT
CSPMRADTQYF
>NA|NA|TRBJ1-1|TRBV10-3
TGTGCCATCAGTGGGAGGACTGAAGCTTTCTTT
CAISGRTEAFF
>few|NA|TRBJ1-1|TRBV2
TGTGCCAGCAGTGAGGTGCGGGAAGCTTTCTTT
CASSEVREAFF